This note documents a single T cell receptor beta chain sequence. Its antigen is still unknown. These data are taken from a study of Graves' ophthalmopathy and Graves' hyperthyroidism. Pregnancy or lactation, uncontrolled infections and other autoimmune diseases were grounds for excluding patients. Regarding the study as a whole: The model achieved under 71% sensitivity and 72.22% specificity for ophthalmopathy progression. For separating ophthalmopathy from stable hyperthyroidism, a 13-signature model gave 87.88% sensitivity and approximately 80% specificity. Most expanded clonotypes from thyroid (those above 0.001 frequency) were also found in blood.

The germline V gene has CDR1 SQVTM and CDR2 ANQGSEA. The CDR3 length is 13 residues. The trim removed 7 bases at V and 7 bases at J, leaving 11 bases unmatched. RNA transcripts provided the template for amplifying TCR beta CDR3 regions. First-round RT-PCR with HTBI primers preceded a second-round multiplex PCR. TCRdb analysed the multiplex PCR reads with MiXCR anew, one entry per CDR3 protein. The table lists approximately 1.2 million distinct CDR3 sequences, about 40% of them singletons. The chain employs TRBV29-1 and TRBJ1-2; 8 nucleotides match TRBD1. Sequencing input: peripheral blood or thyroid tissue (not recorded which). The clonotype comes from an adult man with Graves' hyperthyroidism. CDR3 DNA: TGCAGCGGGTCCGGGACAGGCGATATTGGCTACACCTTC. Its protein product is CSGSGTGDIGYTF.